This T cell receptor (beta chain) originates from a study of PD-1 blockade in classical Hodgkin lymphoma. V shed 1 base, J shed 0 bases, and the junction held 8 bases outside the gene matches. The CDR3 loop spans 20 amino acids. Germline V gene data show CDR1 as LGHNA and CDR2 as YSLEER. As for time point: cycle 4 day 1 (C4D1), after less than 7 weeks of nivolumab. Relapse was seen in all patients after autologous stem cell transplantation, and brentuximab vedotin exposure was variable. TCRdb's table, derived via immunoSEQ multiplex PCR, lists solely in-frame clones and lacks some. Seen here are 25,000 to 30,000 clones, over 70% observed once, and the top ten hold around a sixth.

This sample comprised peripheral blood mononuclear cells (PBMCs), obtained before the fourth cycle of nivolumab. The receptor was derived from a human donor with classical Hodgkin lymphoma. The rearrangement uses TRBV4-3 and TRBJ2-4; TRBD2 matches at 14 bases. CDR3 protein: CASSQATSGGEKIAKNIQYF. The CDR3 DNA sequence: TGCGCCAGCAGCCAAGCGACTAGCGGGGGGGAGAAGATAGCCAAAAACATTCAGTACTTC.